The 28 T cell receptor beta chains below were found in one sample sequenced in a study of neurological immune-mediated disorders. TCRdb reprocessed the 5' RACE reads with MiXCR, giving one entry per CDR3 protein. This table holds 40,000 to 45,000 distinct CDR3 sequences, around 6% found once. The sample was CD4+ T cells from blood. The source is a woman aged 40 to 55 in good health.

This clonotype was picked up many times. The chain uses TRBV7-2 and TRBJ2-5, with no clear D. The CDR3 has 13 amino acids. CDR1 SGHTA and CDR2 FQGNSA come from the germline V gene. Trimming removed 2 bases from V and 2 bases from J, with 6 bases in between. The CDR3 sequence is CASSLIQQETQYF. In DNA form, the CDR3 reads TGTGCCAGCAGCTTAATCCAGCAAGAGACCCAGTACTTC.

This clonotype was counted many times. V gene TRBV5-1 combines with J gene TRBJ2-3; D is ambiguous. This CDR3 has 16 amino acids. V lost 0 bases and J lost 5, with 16 bases in between. Germline V gene data show CDR1 as SGHRS and CDR2 as YFSETQ. The CDR3 spells CASSLAVMSSGDTQYF. The CDR3 DNA reads TGCGCCAGCAGCTTGGCTGTGATGTCAAGTGGAGATACGCAGTATTTT.

This clonotype has ten or more counts. The rearrangement joins TRBV7-2 to TRBJ1-1; D perhaps matches TRBD1 (5 bases). The V and J ends lost 4 bases and 6 bases respectively, with 12 bases between them. The V gene's germline CDR1 is SGHTA and CDR2 FQGNSA. The CDR3 runs 13 residues. This chain's CDR3 is CASSSQLGAEAFF. For the CDR3, the DNA is TGTGCCAGCAGCTCCCAATTGGGGGCTGAAGCTTTCTTT.

In this sample, this clonotype turned up many times. The gene calls are TRBV5-1 and TRBJ2-1; possibly TRBD1 for D (6 bases). The length of the CDR3 is 15 residues. The V gene's germline CDR1 is SGHRS and CDR2 YFSETQ. The germline V and J ends were trimmed by 4 bases and 6 bases, with 17 bases remaining between them. CDR3 bases: TGCGCCAGCAGCCAGACAGGAATAGAGGCCAATGAGCAGTTCTTC. It specifies CASSQTGIEANEQFF. Full variable domain (outside the CDR3, taken from reference TRBV5-1 and TRBJ2-1): KAGVTQTPRYLIKTRGQQVTLSCSPISGHRSVSWYQQTPGQGLQFLFEYFSETQRNKGNFPGRFSGRQFSNSRSEMNVSTLELGDSALYLCASSQTGIEANEQFFGPGTRLTVL.

This clonotype was counted ten times or more. The chain is built from TRBV6-6 and TRBJ2-2; D is possibly TRBD1 or TRBD2 (5 bases each). The V gene's germline CDR1 is MNHNY and CDR2 SVGAGI (reference sequence). The CDR3 extends over 15 amino acids. The V gene lost 2 bases and the J gene lost 5 bases, with 12 bases spanning the gap. The CDR3 DNA follows: TGTGCCAGCAGTTACCCAGGGTCGGGGACCGGGGAGCTGTTTTTT. Translation: CASSYPGSGTGELFF.

There are many counts of this clonotype. The chain recombines TRBV12-3 or TRBV12-4 with TRBJ2-7, with TRBD2 identical over 10 bases. The V segment lost 8 bases and the J segment 4 bases; nucleotides outside the gene matches: 5. The CDR3 length is 13 residues. The CDR3 spells CASGLAGVYEQYF. CDR3 sequence (DNA): TGTGCCAGCGGCCTAGCGGGAGTTTACGAGCAGTACTTC.

This clonotype was seen at least ten times. The CDR3 loop is CAIPTEVANTGELFF. The CDR3 DNA sequence: TGTGCCATCCCCACGGAGGTCGCGAACACCGGGGAGCTGTTTTTT. The chain carries TRBV10-3 and TRBJ2-2, with D maybe TRBD2 (5 bases). Deletions cut 8 bases from V and 0 bases from J, with 13 bases between. Germline CDR1 and CDR2: ENHRY and SYGVKD. CDR3 size: 15 residues.

Many counts were recorded for this clonotype. The V call is TRBV6-2 or TRBV6-3, the J call TRBJ2-6; D may be TRBD1 (5 bases). Trimming shortened V by 2 bases and J by 4 bases, and 15 bases separated the two germline ends. Per the germline V gene, CDR1 is MNHEY and CDR2 is SVGEGT. This CDR3 contains 17 residues. The CDR3 protein is CASSYPAGLPGANVLTF. CDR3 nucleotide sequence: TGTGCCAGCAGTTACCCGGCAGGGCTACCCGGGGCCAACGTCCTGACTTTC.

This clonotype occurred many times. This chain links TRBV20-1 with TRBJ2-7, with 7 nucleotides matching TRBD2. J gave up 3 bases and V 6 bases, and 8 bases lay outside the gene matches. Germline V CDR1 and CDR2: DFQATT, SNEGSKA (reference sequence). The CDR3 contains 13 residues. CDR3 in amino acids: CSADSAGDYEQYF. The CDR3 DNA reads TGCAGTGCCGACTCGGCGGGGGACTACGAGCAGTACTTC.

In this sample, this clonotype turned up many times. The CDR3 DNA follows: TGCAGTGCTAGAGGACTACCCACCCGCGAGCAGTACTTC. This gives the protein CSARGLPTREQYF. The gene calls are TRBV20-1 and TRBJ2-7; a possible D gene is TRBD2 (5 bases). CDR3 length equals 13 residues. The V and J ends lost 1 base and 6 bases respectively, with 13 bases between them. The germline V gene has CDR1 DFQATT and CDR2 SNEGSKA (reference sequence).

This clonotype has at least ten counts. The chain recombines TRBV20-1 with TRBJ2-7; 11 bases match TRBD2. CDR1 and CDR2 (germline): DFQATT, SNEGSKA (reference sequence). CDR3 length: 13 amino acids. J was trimmed by 4 bases and V by 6 bases; bases with no gene match: 5. CDR3 bases: TGCAGTGCAAGACTAGCGGGAAGATACGAGCAGTACTTC. It encodes CSARLAGRYEQYF.

This clonotype has at least ten counts. The chain recombines TRBV6-1 with TRBJ2-3; a possible D gene is TRBD2 (6 bases). The length of the CDR3 is 15 residues. The V end lost 4 bases, the J end lost 6 bases, and 17 bases lay between the germline ends. Germline V gives CDR1 MNHNS, CDR2 SASEGT. This chain's CDR3 is CASSASRTSSDTQYF. CDR3 DNA: TGTGCCAGCAGTGCTTCTCGTACTAGCTCCGATACGCAGTATTTT.

This clonotype was detected ten times or more. The chain employs TRBV29-1 and TRBJ1-2; TRBD1 agrees at 9 bases. V shed 0 bases and J 7 bases; nucleotides not matched to a gene: 18. The CDR3 sequence is 18 residues long. Germline V gene sequence: CDR1 SQVTM, CDR2 ANQGSEA. Here the CDR3 reads CSVEDRAGTGKGLGGYTF. In nucleotides, the CDR3 is TGCAGCGTTGAAGACCGTGCCGGGACAGGGAAGGGCTTAGGTGGCTACACCTTC.

This clonotype was observed many times. CDR3 sequence (DNA): TGTGCCAGCAGCTTGACAGTCTACAATGAGCAGTTCTTC. Its translation is CASSLTVYNEQFF. The chain joins TRBV5-5 to TRBJ2-1; no clear D. V gave up 1 base and J gave up 3 bases, with 5 bases separating them. The CDR3 contains 13 residues. CDR1 SGHKS and CDR2 YYEKEE come from the germline V gene (reference sequence).

This clonotype occurred many times. The germline gene is not matched at one end of the junction; a read error may be the cause. V gene TRBV20-1 combines with J gene TRBJ1-4; TRBD1 agrees at 9 bases. The CDR3 length is 14 residues. Germline V gene sequence: CDR1 DFQATT, CDR2 SNEGSKA (reference sequence). This CDR3 is CSARLGTGRGGGVF. CDR3 coding DNA: TGCAGTGCTAGGCTTGGGACAGGGAGAGGCGGCGGGGTTTTT.

This clonotype came up many times. The chain joins TRBV29-1 to TRBJ2-3; TRBD1 might be the D (5 bases). Germline values: CDR1 SQVTM, CDR2 ANQGSEA. Trimming pared 7 bases from V and 0 bases from J, leaving 23 bases between. The CDR3 loop spans 17 amino acids. The CDR3 loop is CSASSAGIISSTDTQYF. CDR3 coding DNA: TGCAGCGCCTCAAGTGCAGGGATCATATCTAGCACAGATACGCAGTATTTT.

This clonotype has ten or more counts. The rearrangement links TRBV24-1 to TRBJ2-3; 7 positions match TRBD2. Trimming at V came to 3 bases and at J to 5 bases, leaving 7 bases not matched to a gene. Germline values: CDR1 KGHDR, CDR2 SFDVKD. This CDR3 region has 15 residues. The CDR3 protein is CATSDTRERGDTQYF. The DNA for the CDR3 is TGTGCCACCAGTGATACCCGGGAGCGGGGAGATACGCAGTATTTT.

This clonotype was seen repeatedly, ten times or more. The chain couples TRBV5-6 to TRBJ1-5, with D unresolved. Germline V gives CDR1 SGHDT, CDR2 YYEEEE. This CDR3 spans 13 amino acids. Trimming pared 0 bases from V and 7 bases from J, leaving 8 bases between. The CDR3 loop is CASSLGPKQPQHF. CDR3 DNA: TGTGCCAGCAGCTTGGGACCAAAGCAGCCCCAGCATTTT.

The table lists this clonotype with many counts. J is TRBJ2-5 and V is TRBV12-3 or TRBV12-4; weak D call: TRBD1 (6 bases). There are 15 residues in the CDR3. The V end was cut by 3 bases, the J end by 1 base, with 12 bases between. The CDR3 protein is CASSFDRKTQETQYF. The DNA of the CDR3 is TGTGCCAGCAGTTTCGACAGGAAGACCCAAGAGACCCAGTACTTC.

This clonotype was detected many times. The DNA of the CDR3 is TGTGCCAGCAGTTTCACGAATCAGCCCCAGCATTTT. Its translation: CASSFTNQPQHF. V and J are TRBV12-3 or TRBV12-4 and TRBJ1-5; D unresolved. The V gene lost 3 bases and the J gene lost 4 bases, with 4 bases spanning the gap. This CDR3 region has 12 residues.

This clonotype was recorded many times. The rearrangement links TRBV6-5 to TRBJ1-5; possible D gene TRBD1, 6 bases. This CDR3 is built from 14 residues. Germline V CDR1 and CDR2: MNHEY, SVGAGI. V dropped 6 bases and J dropped 3 bases, with 12 bases sitting between them. The CDR3 region has the DNA TGTGCCAGCAGCTTTACAGGGCCCAATCAGCCCCAGCATTTT. This encodes CASSFTGPNQPQHF.

In this sample, this clonotype turned up a few times. This chain connects TRBV18 to TRBJ2-1; 11 bases fit TRBD2. In germline, CDR1 is KGHSH, CDR2 LQKENI. V dropped 4 bases and J dropped 5; count of bases not matched to a gene: 4. The CDR3 spans 15 residues. CDR3 sequence (DNA): TGTGCCAGCTCACAGGGACTAGCGGTAAACAATGAGCAGTTCTTC. This sequence encodes CASSQGLAVNNEQFF.

The J gene is TRBJ1-5, the V gene TRBV19; the D gene is possibly TRBD1 (6 bases). The CDR3 is made up of 14 amino acids. Trimming took 7 bases from V and 3 from J, leaving 13 bases between them. The germline CDR1 and CDR2 sequences are LNHDA and SQIVND (reference sequence). For the CDR3, the DNA is TGTGCCAGTACTCAGACAGGCCTCAATCAGCCCCAGCATTTT. This gives the protein CASTQTGLNQPQHF.

This clonotype was counted many times. One end of the junction varies from germline; a read error may be responsible. The V gene is TRBV5-1, the J gene TRBJ2-1, with TRBD2 matching over 11 bases. CDR1 and CDR2 from the germline V gene are SGHRS and YFSETQ. The CDR3 length is 14 residues. CDR3 DNA: TGCGCCAGCAGCCCACTAGCGGGAGTAGTGGGGGGGATCTTC. It specifies CASSPLAGVVGGIF. The variable domain in full, completed from reference TRBV5-1 and TRBJ2-1, reads KAGVTQTPRYLIKTRGQQVTLSCSPISGHRSVSWYQQTPGQGLQFLFEYFSETQRNKGNFPGRFSGRQFSNSRSEMNVSTLELGDSALYLCASSPLAGVVGGIFGPGTRLTVL.

This clonotype was counted many times. The chain carries TRBV7-9 and TRBJ2-1, with D perhaps matching TRBD2 (6 bases). CDR3 length: 16 amino acids. CDR1 is SEHNR, CDR2 FQNEAQ, per germline (reference sequence). The V end lost 4 bases, the J end lost 3 bases, and 16 bases lay between the germline ends. The chain's CDR3 is CASSSYSRDFYNEQFF. CDR3 nucleotide sequence: TGTGCCAGCAGCTCCTACTCCCGGGACTTCTACAATGAGCAGTTCTTC. Full variable domain (missing parts from reference TRBV7-9 and TRBJ2-1): DTGVSQNPRHKITKRGQNVTFRCDPISEHNRLYWYRQTLGQGPEFLTYFQNEAQLEKSRLLSDRFSAERPKGSFSTLEIQRTEQGDSAMYLCASSSYSRDFYNEQFFGPGTRLTVL.

This clonotype was observed many times. The chain combines TRBV5-1 with TRBJ2-2; D ambiguous. The CDR3 has 16 amino acids. Trimming shortened V by 1 base and J by 3 bases, and 13 bases separated the two germline ends. The germline CDR1 and CDR2 sequences are SGHRS and YFSETQ. The CDR3 reads CASSLYGVGDTGELFF. The CDR3 DNA follows: TGCGCCAGCAGCTTGTATGGGGTAGGAGACACCGGGGAGCTGTTTTTT.

This clonotype was counted ten times or more. V and J are TRBV7-8 and TRBJ2-5; D is possibly TRBD1 (6 bases). Trimming took 4 bases from V and 4 from J, leaving 16 bases between them. The CDR3 length is 15 residues. Germline CDR1 reads SGHVS; CDR2 reads FQNEAQ. CDR3 region: CASSSENSGVETQYF. The CDR3 nucleotides read TGTGCCAGCAGCTCCGAAAATTCAGGGGTAGAGACCCAGTACTTC.

This clonotype was observed many times. V gene TRBV2 combines with J gene TRBJ2-1; D ambiguous. The germline V gene encodes CDR1 SNHLY and CDR2 FYNNEI. The CDR3 has 13 residues. Trimming took 0 bases from V and 8 from J, leaving 8 bases between them. This CDR3 reads CASSEALDHEQFF. The CDR3 DNA follows: TGTGCCAGCAGTGAAGCGCTTGACCATGAGCAGTTCTTC.